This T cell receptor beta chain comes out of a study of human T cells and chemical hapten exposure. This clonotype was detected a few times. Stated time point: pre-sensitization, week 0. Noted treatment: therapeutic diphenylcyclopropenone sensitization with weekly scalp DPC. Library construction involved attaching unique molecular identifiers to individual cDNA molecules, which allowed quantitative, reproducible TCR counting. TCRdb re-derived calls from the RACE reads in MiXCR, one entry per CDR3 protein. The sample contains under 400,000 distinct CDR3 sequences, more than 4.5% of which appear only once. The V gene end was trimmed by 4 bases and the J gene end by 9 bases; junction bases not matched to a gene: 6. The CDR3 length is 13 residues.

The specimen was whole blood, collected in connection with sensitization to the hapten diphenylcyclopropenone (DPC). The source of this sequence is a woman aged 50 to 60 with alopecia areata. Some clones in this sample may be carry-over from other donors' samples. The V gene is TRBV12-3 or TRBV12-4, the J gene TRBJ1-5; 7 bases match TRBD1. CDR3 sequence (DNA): TGTGCCAGCAGTTCAGGGGGAACGGGGCCCCAGCATTTT. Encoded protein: CASSSGGTGPQHF.